This T cell receptor beta chain came from a study of beta chain features in type 1 diabetes. A sort by CD45RO/CCR7/CD25/CD127/CD95/CD27 yielded CD4+ naive, central memory, regulatory and stem cell-like memory cells. In its sample, this clone was seen a few times. Antigen unknown. Reverse transcribing all isolated RNA meant expressed TCRB transcripts were sequenced. Repertoires were generated with immunoSEQ multiplex PCR, while TCRdb's copy carries only in-frame clones and drops some. The sample includes hundreds of thousands of clones, about 14% of them seen just once. Findings and caveats of the study: In all four CD4+ subsets, TCRB CDR3 length was significantly, moderately reduced in type 1 diabetes.

Germline V CDR1 and CDR2: SGHTA, FQGNSA. J gave up 7 bases and V 7 bases, and 16 bases lay outside the gene matches. The CDR3 is made up of 15 amino acids. The chain recombines TRBV7-2 with TRBJ2-7, with 7 bases identical to TRBD1. The receptor comes from a man aged 18 to 29 with type 1 diabetes. What was sequenced was naive CD4+ T cells from blood. The CDR3 bases are TGTGCCAGCACCAACCGACAGGGCTCAGTGCGAGAGCAGTACTTC. It translates to CASTNRQGSVREQYF.